The TCR beta chain under discussion was sequenced for a study of T cell responses to AZD1222 COVID-19 vaccine. Turning to the study itself: Timing groups of about 4 and about 12 weeks for second doses were pooled.

Study-wide findings and caveats: A mostly white British donor set with more females was recruited, and clonal diversity was possibly underestimated. Two AZD1222 doses significantly raised spike-specific TCR breadth and depth over controls.

Points on this clone: Its antigen is unknown.

V dropped 8 bases and J dropped 0; count of bases not matched to a gene: 17. Germline CDR1 is LGHNT and CDR2 is FRNRAP. This CDR3 has 18 amino acids. The protocol was immunoSEQ multiplex PCR, while the TCRdb copy is restricted to in-frame clones and leaves out a portion. The sample yields under 150,000 clones, 92% seen once. V and J are TRBV12-5 and TRBJ2-3, with 7 bases fitting TRBD1. The sequence was collected from an adult in good health. The specimen was peripheral blood, collected on day 0 of AZD1222 vaccination. The CDR3 sequence is CASTLGGISTTSTDTQYF. The DNA for the CDR3 is TGTGCTAGTACCTTAGGGGGCATTTCGACGACAAGCACAGATACGCAGTATTTT.